Presented here are 11 T cell receptor beta chains from one specimen sequenced in a study of cytomegalovirus exposure and HLA in healthy donors. This PCR relied on a set of 60 Vbeta primers and 13 Jbeta primers. The assay was immunoSEQ multiplex PCR, and TCRdb's table has in-frame clones only and misses some. The sample carries 130,000 to 150,000 clones, 72% recorded once. The source material was PBMCs. These receptors originate from a man between 40 and 49 years old in good health and CMV-seronegative.

The chain uses TRBV10-3 and TRBJ2-3; 7 nucleotides line up with TRBD2. In germline, CDR1 is ENHRY, CDR2 SYGVKD. After removal of 2 bases from V and 5 bases from J, the junction contained 4 bases not matched to a gene. This CDR3 region has 14 residues. CDR3 nucleotide sequence: TGTGCCATCAGTGAGGGGGGGGAGGTAGATACGCAGTATTTT. Its protein is CAISEGGEVDTQYF.

The chain is built from TRBV9 and TRBJ1-1, with 9 positions matching TRBD1. Germline V CDR1 and CDR2: SGDLS, YYNGEE. The J segment lost 8 bases and the V segment lost 5 bases, leaving 7 bases of the junction unmatched. The CDR3 consists of 13 residues. The CDR3 sequence is CASRKQGAGEAFF. CDR3 in DNA: TGTGCCAGCAGAAAACAGGGGGCAGGAGAAGCTTTCTTT.

The J gene is TRBJ2-2, the V gene TRBV7-2; 8 nucleotides agree with TRBD2. J gave up 6 bases and V 1 base, and 13 bases lay outside the gene matches. In germline, CDR1 is SGHTA, CDR2 FQGNSA. CDR3 length: 18 residues. In nucleotides, the CDR3 is TGTGCCAGCAGCTTAGATACCCCCGGGAGGGCCCTTCCCGGGGAGCTGTTTTTT. This translates into CASSLDTPGRALPGELFF.

CDR3 coding DNA: TGTGCCAGCAGTGAACCTCAGAGCGGGAGTGGCACCGGGGAGCTGTTTTTT. Its translation is CASSEPQSGSGTGELFF. The chain links TRBV25-1 to TRBJ2-2; 8 bases agree with TRBD2. Germline V CDR1 and CDR2: MGHDK, SYGVNS. This CDR3 has 17 amino acids. The V and J ends lost 2 bases and 4 bases, in that order; junction bases with no gene match: 9. Full variable domain (missing parts from reference TRBV25-1 and TRBJ2-2): EADIYQTPRYLVIGTGKKITLECSQTMGHDKMYWYQQDPGMELHLIHYSYGVNSTEKGDLSSESTVSRIRTEHFPLTLESARPSHTSQYLCASSEPQSGSGTGELFFGEGSRLTVL.

J is TRBJ2-5 and V is TRBV7-2; D unresolved. This CDR3 contains 15 residues. CDR1 SGHTA and CDR2 FQGNSA come from the germline V gene. V was pared by 4 bases and J by 2 bases, with 14 bases between. CDR3 residues: CASSSSRLPQETQYF. The CDR3 coding sequence is TGTGCCAGCAGCTCCAGTCGACTGCCACAAGAGACCCAGTACTTC.

This clone occurred once. The chain combines TRBV28 with TRBJ2-1; 7 nucleotides align to TRBD1. This CDR3 is built from 14 residues. With V trimmed by 7 bases and J by 2 bases, 5 bases remained unmatched. The germline CDR1 and CDR2 sequences are MDHEN and SYDVKM. CDR3 amino acids: CASIAGTAYNEQFF. In DNA form, the CDR3 reads TGTGCCAGCATCGCCGGGACAGCCTACAATGAGCAGTTCTTC.

This clone was picked up a small number of times. The gene calls are TRBV29-1 and TRBJ2-7; D may be TRBD1 (6 bases). The V end lost 6 bases, the J end lost 3 bases, and 15 bases lay between the germline ends. CDR1 SQVTM and CDR2 ANQGSEA come from the germline V gene. The CDR3 contains 13 residues. The CDR3 loop is CSVIGQLYYEQYF. In DNA, the CDR3 is TGCAGCGTAATCGGACAGTTATACTACGAGCAGTACTTC.

The chain links TRBV18 to TRBJ2-1; D remains ambiguous. This CDR3 region has 11 residues. Trimming stripped 6 bases from V and 14 bases from J, with 14 bases between. CDR1 is KGHSH, CDR2 LQKENI, per germline. CDR3 protein: CASSPGQVKFF. The CDR3 bases are TGTGCCAGCTCCCCAGGTCAGGTTAAGTTCTTC.

The chain is built from TRBV28 and TRBJ1-5, with 7 bases that match TRBD1. This CDR3 spans 16 amino acids. Germline CDR1 and CDR2: MDHEN and SYDVKM. V was pared by 2 bases and J by 4 bases, with 8 bases of the junction left unmatched. Written as DNA, the CDR3 is TGTGCCAGCAGTTTAACAGGGGCGATTAGTAATCAGCCCCAGCATTTT. Translated, it gives CASSLTGAISNQPQHF.

This sequence joins TRBV7-2 and TRBJ1-5, with 7 bases that match TRBD1. Looked up from germline, CDR1 is SGHTA and CDR2 is FQGNSA. The CDR3 totals 15 residues. V was pared by 6 bases and J by 4 bases, with 9 bases of the junction left unmatched. As DNA, the CDR3 is TGTGCCAGCAGTCGAGGGGGCTTTGGTAATCAGCCCCAGCATTTT. Amino acid sequence: CASSRGGFGNQPQHF.

The chain joins TRBV28 to TRBJ1-2; 7 positions match TRBD1. Germline CDR1 MDHEN, CDR2 SYDVKM. The CDR3 runs 14 residues. With 6 bases clipped from V and 5 bases from J, the junction kept 9 bases outside the gene matches. The CDR3 DNA reads TGTGCCAGCAGACCCCCGGGACAGTTGTATGGCTACACCTTC. Protein product: CASRPPGQLYGYTF.